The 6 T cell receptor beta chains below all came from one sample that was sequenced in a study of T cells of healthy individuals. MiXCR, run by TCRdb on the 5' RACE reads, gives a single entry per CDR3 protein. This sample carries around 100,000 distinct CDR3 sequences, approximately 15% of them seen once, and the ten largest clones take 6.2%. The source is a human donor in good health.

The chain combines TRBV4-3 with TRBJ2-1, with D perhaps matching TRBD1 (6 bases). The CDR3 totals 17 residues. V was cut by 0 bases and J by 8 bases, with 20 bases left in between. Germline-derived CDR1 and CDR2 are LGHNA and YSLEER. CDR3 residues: CASSQDLGGALGDEQFF. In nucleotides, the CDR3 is TGCGCCAGCAGCCAAGATCTAGGGGGAGCTTTAGGGGATGAGCAGTTCTTC.

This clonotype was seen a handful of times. CDR3 nucleotide sequence: TGTGCCAGCATTCTTCAACAGCGAACCTACGAGCAGTACTTC. Encoded protein: CASILQQRTYEQYF. The rearrangement joins TRBV2 to TRBJ2-7; D unresolved. The CDR3 runs to 14 residues. Looked up from germline, CDR1 is SNHLY and CDR2 is FYNNEI. Trimming stripped 7 bases from V and 2 bases from J, with 15 bases between.

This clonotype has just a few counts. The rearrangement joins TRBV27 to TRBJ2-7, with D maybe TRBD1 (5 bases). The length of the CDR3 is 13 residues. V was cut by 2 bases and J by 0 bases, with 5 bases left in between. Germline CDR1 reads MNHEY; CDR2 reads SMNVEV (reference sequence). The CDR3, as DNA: TGTGCCAGCAGTTTAGGGGCCTCCTACGAGCAGTACTTC. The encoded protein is CASSLGASYEQYF.

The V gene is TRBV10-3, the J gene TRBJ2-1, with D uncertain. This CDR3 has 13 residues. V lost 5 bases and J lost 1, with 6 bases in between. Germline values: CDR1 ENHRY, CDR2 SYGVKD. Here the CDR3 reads CAISTISYNEQFF. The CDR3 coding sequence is TGTGCCATCAGTACAATTTCCTACAATGAGCAGTTCTTC.

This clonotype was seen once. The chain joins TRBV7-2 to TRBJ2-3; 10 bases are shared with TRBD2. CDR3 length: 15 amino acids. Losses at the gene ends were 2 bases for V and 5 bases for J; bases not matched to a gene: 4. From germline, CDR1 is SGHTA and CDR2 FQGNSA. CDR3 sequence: CASSLSGGARDTQYF. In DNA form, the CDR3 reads TGTGCCAGCAGCTTAAGCGGGGGGGCAAGAGATACGCAGTATTTT.

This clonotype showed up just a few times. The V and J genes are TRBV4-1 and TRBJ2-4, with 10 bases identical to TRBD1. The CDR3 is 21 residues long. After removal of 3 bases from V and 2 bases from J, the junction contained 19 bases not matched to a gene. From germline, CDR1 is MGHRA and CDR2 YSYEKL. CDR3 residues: CASSQEESGTGVGLSKNIQYF. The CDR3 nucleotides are TGCGCCAGCAGCCAGGAAGAGAGCGGGACAGGGGTCGGTCTGTCCAAAAACATTCAGTACTTC.